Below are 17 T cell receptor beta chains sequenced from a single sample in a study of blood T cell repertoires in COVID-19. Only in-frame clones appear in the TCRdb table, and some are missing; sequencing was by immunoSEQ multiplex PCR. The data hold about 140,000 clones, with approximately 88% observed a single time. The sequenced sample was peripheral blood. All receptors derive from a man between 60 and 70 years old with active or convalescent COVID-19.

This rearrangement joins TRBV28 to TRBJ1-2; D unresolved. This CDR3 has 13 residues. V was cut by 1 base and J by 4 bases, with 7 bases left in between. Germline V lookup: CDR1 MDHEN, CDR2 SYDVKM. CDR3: CASSLLAGYGYTF. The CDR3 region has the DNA TGTGCCAGCAGTTTATTGGCAGGCTATGGCTACACCTTC.

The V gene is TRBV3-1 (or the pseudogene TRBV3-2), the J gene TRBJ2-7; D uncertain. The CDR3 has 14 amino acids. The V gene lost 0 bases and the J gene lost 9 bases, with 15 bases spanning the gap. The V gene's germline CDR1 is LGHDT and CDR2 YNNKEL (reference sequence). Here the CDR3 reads CASSQDAVNTGQYF. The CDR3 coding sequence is TGTGCCAGCAGCCAAGATGCCGTGAACACGGGGCAGTACTTC.

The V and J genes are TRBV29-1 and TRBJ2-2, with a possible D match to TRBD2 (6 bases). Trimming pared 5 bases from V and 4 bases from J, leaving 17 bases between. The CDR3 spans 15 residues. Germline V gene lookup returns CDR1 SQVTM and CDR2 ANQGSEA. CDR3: CSVSPRLAPTGELFF. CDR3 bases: TGCAGCGTTTCCCCACGGCTAGCGCCCACCGGGGAGCTGTTTTTT.

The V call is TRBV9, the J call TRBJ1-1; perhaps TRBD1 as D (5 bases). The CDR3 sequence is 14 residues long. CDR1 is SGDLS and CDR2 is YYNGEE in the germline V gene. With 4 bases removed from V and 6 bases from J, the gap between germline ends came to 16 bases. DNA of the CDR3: TGTGCCAGCAGCTCCCGTGGGGGGAGTGCTGAAGCTTTCTTT. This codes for CASSSRGGSAEAFF. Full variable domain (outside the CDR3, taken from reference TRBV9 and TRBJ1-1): DSGVTQTPKHLITATGQRVTLRCSPRSGDLSVYWYQQSLDQGLQFLIQYYNGEERAKGNILERFSAQQFPDLHSELNLSSLELGDSALYFCASSSRGGSAEAFFGQGTRLTVV.

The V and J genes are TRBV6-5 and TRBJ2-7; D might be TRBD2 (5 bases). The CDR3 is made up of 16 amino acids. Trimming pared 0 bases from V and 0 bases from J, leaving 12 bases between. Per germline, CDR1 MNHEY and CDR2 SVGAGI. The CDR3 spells CASSYSLLGSSYEQYF. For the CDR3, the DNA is TGTGCCAGCAGTTACTCATTACTAGGGAGCTCCTACGAGCAGTACTTC.

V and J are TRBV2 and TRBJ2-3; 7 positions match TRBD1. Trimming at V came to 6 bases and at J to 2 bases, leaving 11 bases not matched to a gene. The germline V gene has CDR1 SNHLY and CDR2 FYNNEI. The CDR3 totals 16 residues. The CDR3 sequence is CASSQPTGRATDTQYF. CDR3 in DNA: TGTGCCAGCAGCCAACCGACAGGGAGAGCCACAGATACGCAGTATTTT. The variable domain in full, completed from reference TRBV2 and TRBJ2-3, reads EPEVTQTPSHQVTQMGQEVILRCVPISNHLYFYWYRQILGQKVEFLVSFYNNEISEKSEIFDDQFSVERPDGSNFTLKIRSTKLEDSAMYFCASSQPTGRATDTQYFGPGTRLTVL.

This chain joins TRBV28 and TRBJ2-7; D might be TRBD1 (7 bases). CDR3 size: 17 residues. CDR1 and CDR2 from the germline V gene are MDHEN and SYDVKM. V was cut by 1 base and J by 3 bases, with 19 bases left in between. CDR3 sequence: CASSLFGGTERGYEQYF. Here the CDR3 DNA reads TGTGCCAGCAGTTTATTCGGCGGGACAGAGCGAGGCTACGAGCAGTACTTC. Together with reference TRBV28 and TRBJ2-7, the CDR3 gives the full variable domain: DVKVTQSSRYLVKRTGEKVFLECVQDMDHENMFWYRQDPGLGLRLIYFSYDVKMKEKGDIPEGYSVSREKKERFSLILESASTNQTSMYLCASSLFGGTERGYEQYFGPGTRLTVT.

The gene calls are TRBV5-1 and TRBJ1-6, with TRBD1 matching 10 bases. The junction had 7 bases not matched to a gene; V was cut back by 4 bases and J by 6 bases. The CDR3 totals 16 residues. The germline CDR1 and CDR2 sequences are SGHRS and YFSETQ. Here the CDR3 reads CASSEGTGVVNSPLHF. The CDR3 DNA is TGCGCCAGCAGCGAGGGGACAGGGGTAGTTAATTCACCCCTCCACTTT.

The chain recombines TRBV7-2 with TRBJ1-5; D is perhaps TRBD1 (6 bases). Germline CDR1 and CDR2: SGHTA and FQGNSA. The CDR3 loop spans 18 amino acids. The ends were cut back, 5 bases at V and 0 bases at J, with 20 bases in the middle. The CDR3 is CASSGAGQTLYSNQPQHF. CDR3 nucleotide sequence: TGTGCCAGCAGCGGCGCCGGACAGACACTTTATAGCAATCAGCCCCAGCATTTT. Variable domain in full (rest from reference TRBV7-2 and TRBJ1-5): GAGVSQSPSNKVTEKGKDVELRCDPISGHTALYWYRQSLGQGLEFLIYFQGNSAPDKSGLPSDRFSAERTGGSVSTLTIQRTQQEDSAVYLCASSGAGQTLYSNQPQHFGDGTRLSIL.

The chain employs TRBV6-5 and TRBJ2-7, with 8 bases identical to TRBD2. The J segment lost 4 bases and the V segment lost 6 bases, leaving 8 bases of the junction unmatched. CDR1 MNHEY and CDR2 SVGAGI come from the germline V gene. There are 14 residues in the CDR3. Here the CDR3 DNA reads TGTGCCAGCAGCCGGGGACTAGGGGGTTACGAGCAGTACTTC. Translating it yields CASSRGLGGYEQYF.

The CDR3: CSASTPLALTDTQYF. CDR3 DNA: TGCAGTGCTAGTACCCCACTAGCCCTCACAGATACGCAGTATTTT. The V and J genes are TRBV20-1 and TRBJ2-3, with D possibly matching TRBD2 (6 bases). The germline V and J ends were trimmed by 3 bases and 2 bases, with 15 bases remaining between them. Germline V gives CDR1 DFQATT, CDR2 SNEGSKA (reference sequence). The CDR3 is 15 residues long.

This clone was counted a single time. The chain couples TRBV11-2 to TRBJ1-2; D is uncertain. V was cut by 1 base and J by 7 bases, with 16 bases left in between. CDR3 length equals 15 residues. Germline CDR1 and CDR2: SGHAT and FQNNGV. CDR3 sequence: CASSLAPQKLRGYTF. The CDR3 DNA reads TGTGCCAGCAGCTTAGCGCCCCAGAAATTACGTGGCTACACCTTC.

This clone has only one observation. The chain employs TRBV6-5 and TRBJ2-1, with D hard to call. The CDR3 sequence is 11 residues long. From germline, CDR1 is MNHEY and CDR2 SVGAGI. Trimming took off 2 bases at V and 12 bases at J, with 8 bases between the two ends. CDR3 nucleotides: TGTGCCAGCAGTTACAAACAGTGGCAGTTCTTC. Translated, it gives CASSYKQWQFF.

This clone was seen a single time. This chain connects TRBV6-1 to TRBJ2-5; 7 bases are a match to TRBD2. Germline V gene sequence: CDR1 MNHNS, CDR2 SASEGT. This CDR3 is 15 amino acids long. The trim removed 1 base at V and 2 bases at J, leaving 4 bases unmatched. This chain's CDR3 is CASSEGGGIQETQYF. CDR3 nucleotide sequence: TGTGCCAGCAGTGAAGGGGGGGGGATACAAGAGACCCAGTACTTC.

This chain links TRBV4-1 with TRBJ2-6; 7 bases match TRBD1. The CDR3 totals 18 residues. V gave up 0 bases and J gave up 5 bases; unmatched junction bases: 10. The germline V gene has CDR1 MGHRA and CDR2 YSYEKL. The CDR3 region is CASSQEADRVRRANVLTF. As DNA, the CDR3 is TGCGCCAGCAGCCAAGAGGCTGACAGGGTTCGAAGGGCCAACGTCCTGACTTTC.

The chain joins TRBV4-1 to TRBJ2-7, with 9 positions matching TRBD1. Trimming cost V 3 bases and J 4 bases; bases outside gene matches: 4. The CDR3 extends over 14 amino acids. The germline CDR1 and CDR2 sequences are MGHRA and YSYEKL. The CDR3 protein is CASSQTGGRYEQYF. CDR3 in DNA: TGCGCCAGCAGCCAGACAGGGGGAAGGTACGAGCAGTACTTC.

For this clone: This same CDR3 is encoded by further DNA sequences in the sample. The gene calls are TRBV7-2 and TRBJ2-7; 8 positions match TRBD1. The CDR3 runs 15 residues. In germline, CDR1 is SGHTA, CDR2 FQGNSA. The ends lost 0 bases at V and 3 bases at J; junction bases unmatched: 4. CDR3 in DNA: TGTGCCAGCAGCTTAGCGGGGACAGGCGACTACGAGCAGTACTTC. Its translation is CASSLAGTGDYEQYF.